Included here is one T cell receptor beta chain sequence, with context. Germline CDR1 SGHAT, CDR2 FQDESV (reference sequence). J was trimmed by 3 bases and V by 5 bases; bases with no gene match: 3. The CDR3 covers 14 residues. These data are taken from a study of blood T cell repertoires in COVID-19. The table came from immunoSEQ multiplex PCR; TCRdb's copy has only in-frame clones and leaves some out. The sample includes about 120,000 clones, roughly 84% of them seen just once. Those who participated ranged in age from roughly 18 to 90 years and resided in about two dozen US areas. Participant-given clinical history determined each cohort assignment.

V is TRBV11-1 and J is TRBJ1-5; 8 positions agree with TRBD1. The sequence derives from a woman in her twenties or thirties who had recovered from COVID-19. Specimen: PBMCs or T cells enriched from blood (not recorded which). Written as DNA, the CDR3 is TGTGCCAGCAGCAAGACAGGGGTCAATCAGCCCCAGCATTTT. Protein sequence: CASSKTGVNQPQHF.